The next 19 T cell receptor beta chains were all read from a single sample in a study of T-cell reconstitution after alpha-beta-depleted transplantation in children. Construction of the TCRbeta library involved unique molecular identifiers. Each CDR3 protein is one row after TCRdb ran MiXCR on the PCR reads. The sample consists of hundreds of thousands of distinct CDR3 sequences, more than 9% of them appearing once. The input for sequencing was PBMCs from the stem cell graft donor, taken from the stem cell graft. The receptor source for this set is a human donor who donated a stem cell graft to a child with acute myeloid leukemia.

This clonotype was seen at least ten times. This chain connects TRBV11-2 to TRBJ2-1; a weak D match, TRBD2 (5 bases). The CDR3 is 15 residues long. Germline assignment: CDR1 SGHAT and CDR2 FQNNGV. Trimming pared 5 bases from V and 4 bases from J, leaving 15 bases between. The CDR3 DNA follows: TGTGCCAGCAGCCCTAGAGGGAGTCGATACAATGAGCAGTTCTTC. Its translation: CASSPRGSRYNEQFF.

In this sample, this clonotype turned up many times. The chain couples TRBV30 to TRBJ2-6; either TRBD1 or TRBD2 may fit D (5 bases each). This CDR3 spans 13 amino acids. Germline assignment: CDR1 GTSNPN and CDR2 SVGIG (reference sequence). V lost 5 bases to trimming and J lost 2 bases, with 7 bases between them. CDR3 sequence: CAWGGTGANVLTF. CDR3 coding DNA: TGTGCCTGGGGGGGTACTGGGGCCAACGTCCTGACTTTC.

This clonotype was picked up a small number of times. The chain is built from TRBV6-5 and TRBJ2-5; D may be TRBD1 (6 bases). Trimming stripped 1 base from V and 1 base from J, with 7 bases between. This CDR3 spans 14 amino acids. Germline loops: CDR1 MNHEY, CDR2 SVGAGI. The CDR3 region is CASSYWTVQETQYF. CDR3 nucleotides: TGTGCCAGCAGTTACTGGACAGTCCAAGAGACCCAGTACTTC.

In this sample, this clonotype turned up a few times. The J gene is TRBJ2-7, the V gene TRBV27; D could derive from TRBD1 or TRBD2 (5 bases each). This CDR3 contains 15 residues. Trimming left V 6 bases short and J 2 bases short, with 17 bases between. Germline CDR1 and CDR2: MNHEY and SMNVEV (reference sequence). CDR3 coding DNA: TGTGCCAGCAGGGTTATGATGAGGGGCACCTACGAGCAGTACTTC. Protein product: CASRVMMRGTYEQYF.

Here the CDR3 DNA reads TGCGCCAGCAGCTTCCGGCCGAGCTCCTACAATGAGCAGTTCTTC. Translation: CASSFRPSSYNEQFF. The chain recombines TRBV5-1 with TRBJ2-1, with D unresolved. Germline V CDR1 and CDR2: SGHRS, YFSETQ. V was trimmed by 2 bases and J by 0 bases, leaving 9 bases between them. The CDR3 contains 15 residues.

This clonotype was recorded a few times. This rearrangement joins TRBV19 to TRBJ2-6, with D possibly TRBD2 on 6 matching bases. This CDR3 is 18 amino acids long. The V end lost 6 bases, the J end lost 4 bases, and 22 bases lay between the germline ends. Looked up from germline, CDR1 is LNHDA and CDR2 is SQIVND (reference sequence). Here the CDR3 reads CASRTGLSPLWGANVLTF. Here the CDR3 DNA reads TGTGCCAGTAGGACGGGACTTTCCCCTCTTTGGGGGGCCAACGTCCTGACTTTC.

There are many counts of this clonotype. The V gene is TRBV3-1, the J gene TRBJ2-1, with 9 bases aligning to TRBD2. Germline V gene data show CDR1 as LGHDT and CDR2 as YNNKEL (reference sequence). V gave up 4 bases and J gave up 2 bases; unmatched junction bases: 9. The CDR3 contains 17 residues. CDR3 nucleotides: TGTGCCAGCAGCCTCCAACTGACTAGCGGCCCCTACAATGAGCAGTTCTTC. Its protein product is CASSLQLTSGPYNEQFF.

This clonotype was recorded many times. The J gene is TRBJ2-6, the V gene TRBV20-1; D could derive from TRBD1 or TRBD2 (7 bases each). The CDR3 contains 15 residues. Trimming stripped 4 bases from V and 2 bases from J, with 12 bases between. Germline V gene sequence: CDR1 DFQATT, CDR2 SNEGSKA (reference sequence). Here the CDR3 DNA reads TGCAGTGCTAACAGGGGAGGGACTGGGGCCAACGTCCTGACTTTC. It translates to CSANRGGTGANVLTF.

This clonotype came up a few times. This chain uses TRBV7-2 with TRBJ2-5; no clear D. Trimming took 5 bases from V and 2 from J, leaving 6 bases between them. The CDR3 covers 12 residues. Germline V lookup: CDR1 SGHTA, CDR2 FQGNSA. CDR3 region: CASSASQETQYF. The CDR3 DNA follows: TGTGCCAGCAGCGCTAGTCAAGAGACCCAGTACTTC.

This clonotype has more than one count but fewer than ten. The chain couples TRBV3-1 to TRBJ2-2; no clear D. Germline CDR1 LGHDT, CDR2 YNNKEL (reference sequence). This CDR3 comprises 15 residues. V was trimmed by 4 bases and J by 6 bases, leaving 15 bases between them. Written as DNA, the CDR3 is TGTGCCAGCAGCCCAACACAAAAATCCGCCGGGGAGCTGTTTTTT. This gives the protein CASSPTQKSAGELFF. The variable domain in full, completed from reference TRBV3-1 and TRBJ2-2, reads DTAVSQTPKYLVTQMGNDKSIKCEQNLGHDTMYWYKQDSKKFLKIMFSYNNKELIINETVPNRFSPKSPDKAHLNLHINSLELGDSAVYFCASSPTQKSAGELFFGEGSRLTVL.

The chain links TRBV5-6 to TRBJ2-4; 8 nucleotides match TRBD2. CDR1 is SGHDT and CDR2 is YYEEEE in the germline V gene. V shed 5 bases, J shed 4 bases, and the junction held 5 bases outside the gene matches. This CDR3 has 14 residues. The CDR3 is CASSKREIKNIQYF. CDR3 DNA: TGTGCCAGCAGTAAGCGGGAGATTAAAAACATTCAGTACTTC.

This clonotype has a count of ten or more. V is TRBV21-1 and J is TRBJ2-7. TRBV21-1 is a documented pseudogene. This CDR3 contains 14 residues. This CDR3 reads CANFSLHSSYEQYF. As DNA, the CDR3 is TGTGCCAACTTCTCCTTGCATAGCTCCTACGAGCAGTACTTC.

A few counts support this clonotype. This sequence joins TRBV29-1 and TRBJ2-5, with 12 nucleotides matching TRBD2. The V and J ends lost 7 bases and 4 bases, in that order; junction bases with no gene match: 7. The CDR3 consists of 14 residues. Germline assignment: CDR1 SQVTM and CDR2 ANQGSEA. CDR3 coding DNA: TGCAGCGCCTCTAGCGGGAGGGCCGCAGAGACCCAGTACTTC. Encoded protein: CSASSGRAAETQYF.

There are a few counts of this clonotype. The chain combines TRBV7-2 with TRBJ1-1; weak D call: TRBD1 (5 bases). Trimming left V 5 bases short and J 1 base short, with 14 bases between. CDR3 length: 15 amino acids. From germline, CDR1 is SGHTA and CDR2 FQGNSA. CDR3 in DNA: TGTGCCAGCAGCCCTCTAGGGACTGCGAACACTGAAGCTTTCTTT. This encodes CASSPLGTANTEAFF. The variable domain in full, with the rest retrieved from reference TRBV7-2 and TRBJ1-1, is GAGVSQSPSNKVTEKGKDVELRCDPISGHTALYWYRQSLGQGLEFLIYFQGNSAPDKSGLPSDRFSAERTGGSVSTLTIQRTQQEDSAVYLCASSPLGTANTEAFFGQGTRLTVV.

This chain joins TRBV12-3 or TRBV12-4 and TRBJ2-3; D remains ambiguous. The CDR3 has 12 residues. Trimming removed 7 bases from V and 2 bases from J, with 7 bases in between. The CDR3 protein is CASISVTDTQYF. For the CDR3, the DNA is TGTGCCAGCATCTCCGTCACAGATACGCAGTATTTT.

As regards this clonotype: A much bigger clone sits one base away, suggesting this may be a read error. CDR3 nucleotide sequence: TGCAGCGCGTTCTACACCCGGGAGCTGTTTTTT. It encodes CSAFYTRELFF. The chain joins TRBV29-1 to TRBJ2-2; no clear D gene. Looked up from germline, CDR1 is SQVTM and CDR2 is ANQGSEA. This CDR3 is 11 amino acids long.

This clonotype was counted between two and nine times. V gene TRBV6-2 or TRBV6-3 combines with J gene TRBJ1-5; 11 nucleotides agree with TRBD1. This CDR3 has 18 residues. Germline V gene lookup returns CDR1 MNHEY and CDR2 SVGEGT. The J segment lost 3 bases and the V segment lost 0 bases, leaving 7 bases of the junction unmatched. The CDR3 nucleotides read TGTGCCAGCAGTTACTCTCCCCCGGGACAGGGGGTCAATCAGCCCCAGCATTTT. This codes for CASSYSPPGQGVNQPQHF.

This clonotype was seen many times. The chain is built from TRBV29-1 and TRBJ2-7, with D hard to call. The CDR3 loop spans 14 amino acids. Germline loops: CDR1 SQVTM, CDR2 ANQGSEA. V gave up 4 bases and J gave up 5 bases, with 18 bases separating them. CDR3 residues: CSVGPWVGLDEQYF. DNA of the CDR3: TGCAGCGTTGGACCCTGGGTGGGCTTGGACGAGCAGTACTTC.

This clonotype was observed many times. The V gene is TRBV10-3, the J gene TRBJ1-2, with D maybe TRBD1 (5 bases). Germline V gene data show CDR1 as ENHRY and CDR2 as SYGVKD. V lost 9 bases and J 1 base, leaving 12 bases between the germline ends. The CDR3 spans 13 residues. CDR3 sequence (DNA): TGTGCCATTAGCCCGGGGGTTAACTATGGCTACACCTTC. It is translated as CAISPGVNYGYTF.